These 21 T cell receptor beta chains originate from one sample sequenced in a study of blood T cell repertoires in COVID-19. Only in-frame clones appear in the TCRdb table, and some are missing; sequencing was by immunoSEQ multiplex PCR. The table shows over 250,000 clones, with 85% to 90% occurring only once. The sequenced sample was PBMCs or T cells enriched from blood (not recorded which). These receptors were taken from an older woman who had recovered from COVID-19.

This chain connects TRBV7-2 to TRBJ2-5, with TRBD2 as a possible D gene (7 bases). CDR1 SGHTA and CDR2 FQGNSA come from the germline V gene. The ends were cut back, 6 bases at V and 2 bases at J, with 19 bases in the middle. The length of the CDR3 is 16 residues. Written as DNA, the CDR3 is TGTGCCAGCAGGCGGGGGCAGGGTCGGGTGCAAGAGACCCAGTACTTC. Amino acids: CASRRGQGRVQETQYF.

V and J are TRBV15 and TRBJ1-5; the match to TRBD1 covers 8 bases. The CDR3 has 16 residues. Germline CDR1 reads LNHNV; CDR2 reads YYDKDF (reference sequence). The V segment lost 4 bases and the J segment 2 bases; nucleotides outside the gene matches: 7. CDR3 protein: CATSTRQGLGNQPQHF. The CDR3 DNA reads TGTGCCACCAGCACCCGACAGGGGCTGGGCAATCAGCCCCAGCATTTT. Using reference TRBV15 and TRBJ1-5 for the parts outside the CDR3, the full variable domain is DAMVIQNPRYQVTQFGKPVTLSCSQTLNHNVMYWYQQKSSQAPKLLFHYYDKDFNNEADTPDNFQSRRPNTSFCFLDIRSPGLGDTAMYLCATSTRQGLGNQPQHFGDGTRLSIL.

In its sample, this clone was seen once. The chain combines TRBV7-9 with TRBJ1-2, with no clear D. Trimming took 1 base from V and 2 from J, leaving 8 bases between them. The CDR3 totals 14 residues. The germline gives CDR1 SEHNR, CDR2 FQNEAQ (reference sequence). CDR3 sequence: CASSLEPGNYGYTF. CDR3 nucleotides: TGTGCCAGCAGCTTAGAGCCGGGAAACTATGGCTACACCTTC.

The V and J genes are TRBV5-6 and TRBJ1-6, with a weak D call TRBD1 (6 bases). Germline CDR1 SGHDT, CDR2 YYEEEE. The CDR3 is made up of 13 amino acids. Between the trimmed V and J ends, which lost 0 bases and 14 bases, there was a span of 12 bases. DNA of the CDR3: TGTGCCAGCAGCTTGGTGGTGCAGGGGACCCTCCACTTT. Translating it yields CASSLVVQGTLHF.

The sample holds a few counts of this clone. The CDR3 sequence: CAISESEGGYQPQHF. The CDR3 nucleotides read TGTGCCATCAGTGAGTCCGAGGGAGGGTATCAGCCCCAGCATTTT. The genes are TRBV10-3 and TRBJ1-5; D not certain. Germline-derived CDR1 and CDR2 are ENHRY and SYGVKD. V was clipped by 0 bases and J by 5 bases, with 11 bases between them. CDR3 length: 15 amino acids.

The CDR3 sequence: CSASTGTGGNEQFF. CDR3 coding DNA: TGCAGTGCGAGTACCGGGACAGGGGGCAATGAGCAGTTCTTC. This chain connects TRBV20-1 to TRBJ2-1; 11 positions match TRBD1. The CDR3 runs 14 residues. V was clipped by 6 bases and J by 6 bases; unmatched bases: 7. Germline-derived CDR1 and CDR2 are DFQATT and SNEGSKA (reference sequence).

CDR3 region: CASSARSGTEAFF. The CDR3 coding sequence is TGTGCCAGCAGCGCCCGGTCGGGGACTGAAGCTTTCTTT. This chain joins TRBV11-3 and TRBJ1-1, with no clear D. Germline loops: CDR1 SGHNT, CDR2 YENEEA. Trimming cost V 5 bases and J 5 bases, with 12 bases left between them. There are 13 residues in the CDR3.

The CDR3 DNA is TGTGCCAGCAGTGAAACAGGGTTCGATCAGCCCCAGCATTTT. Translation: CASSETGFDQPQHF. The rearrangement links TRBV6-1 to TRBJ1-5, with D maybe TRBD1 (6 bases). Germline lookup yields CDR1 MNHNS and CDR2 SASEGT. This CDR3 is 14 amino acids long. Trimming removed 2 bases at V and 5 bases at J, with 10 bases between.

The CDR3 nucleotides are TGTGCCACCAGCGGGGACAGGAACACTGAAGCTTTCTTT. This gives the protein CATSGDRNTEAFF. The rearrangement links TRBV15 to TRBJ1-1; 7 positions match TRBD1. Germline loops: CDR1 LNHNV, CDR2 YYDKDF (reference sequence). The V and J ends lost 5 bases and 1 base, in that order; junction bases with no gene match: 1. This CDR3 is built from 13 residues. Supplemented by reference TRBV15 and TRBJ1-1, the full variable domain reads DAMVIQNPRYQVTQFGKPVTLSCSQTLNHNVMYWYQQKSSQAPKLLFHYYDKDFNNEADTPDNFQSRRPNTSFCFLDIRSPGLGDTAMYLCATSGDRNTEAFFGQGTRLTVV.

The V call is TRBV4-1, the J call TRBJ2-3; D may be TRBD2 (5 bases). Germline V gives CDR1 MGHRA, CDR2 YSYEKL. The CDR3 sequence is 15 residues long. V lost 4 bases and J 2 bases, leaving 13 bases between the germline ends. Here the CDR3 reads CASSLIGSPTDTQYF. CDR3 coding DNA: TGCGCCAGCAGCCTAATAGGGAGTCCCACAGATACGCAGTATTTT.

This chain connects TRBV19 to TRBJ1-2; TRBD1 matches at 10 bases. The J segment lost 4 bases and the V segment lost 8 bases, leaving 7 bases of the junction unmatched. From germline, CDR1 is LNHDA and CDR2 SQIVND (reference sequence). The CDR3 runs 14 residues. The CDR3 nucleotides read TGTGCCAGTGCTACGACAGGGGGCATCTATGGCTACACCTTC. It translates to CASATTGGIYGYTF.

V is TRBV11-2 and J is TRBJ1-1, with TRBD1 matching 10 bases. Germline CDR1 reads SGHAT; CDR2 reads FQNNGV. The CDR3 runs to 13 residues. Trimming took 5 bases from V and 5 from J; bases not matched to a gene: 2. In DNA, the CDR3 is TGTGCCAGCAGCCGGGGACAGGGGACTGAAGCTTTCTTT. Its translation is CASSRGQGTEAFF.

The CDR3 DNA reads as TGTGCCAGCAGTACTAGCTCGGGAGAGACCCAGTACTTC. Encoded protein: CASSTSSGETQYF. The chain links TRBV12-3 or TRBV12-4 to TRBJ2-5; tentative D call: TRBD2 (6 bases). This CDR3 region has 13 residues. With 5 bases removed from V and 4 bases from J, the gap between germline ends came to 11 bases.

In this sample, this clone turned up many times. The V and J genes are TRBV11-3 and TRBJ1-5; no clear D. The CDR3 has 14 residues. V was trimmed by 6 bases and J by 1 base, leaving 10 bases between them. CDR1 is SGHNT, CDR2 YENEEA, per germline. As DNA, the CDR3 is TGTGCCAGCAGTACCGACGGGAGCAATCAGCCCCAGCATTTT. It specifies CASSTDGSNQPQHF.

The J gene is TRBJ2-5, the V gene TRBV3-1 (or the pseudogene TRBV3-2); weak D call: TRBD1 (7 bases). The CDR3 contains 14 residues. Germline assignment: CDR1 LGHDT and CDR2 YNNKEL (reference sequence). Trimming removed 3 bases at V and 5 bases at J, with 13 bases between. CDR3 sequence: CASSHNQGGETQYF. The DNA for the CDR3 is TGTGCCAGCAGCCATAATCAGGGGGGCGAGACCCAGTACTTC.

This clone has just a few counts. The genes are TRBV9 and TRBJ2-3, with TRBD2 matching 7 bases. CDR1 is SGDLS and CDR2 is YYNGEE in the germline V gene. There are 14 residues in the CDR3. J was trimmed by 2 bases and V by 10 bases; bases with no gene match: 10. CDR3 bases: TGTGCCTCCAAGAGCGGGGAGGACACAGATACGCAGTATTTT. Its translation is CASKSGEDTDTQYF. Full variable domain (remainder filled in from reference TRBV9 and TRBJ2-3): DSGVTQTPKHLITATGQRVTLRCSPRSGDLSVYWYQQSLDQGLQFLIQYYNGEERAKGNILERFSAQQFPDLHSELNLSSLELGDSALYFCASKSGEDTDTQYFGPGTRLTVL.

This chain connects TRBV5-1 to TRBJ1-1; tentative D call: TRBD1 (5 bases). Trimming took 4 bases from V and 6 from J, leaving 13 bases between them. The CDR3 consists of 13 residues. The germline V gene has CDR1 SGHRS and CDR2 YFSETQ. CDR3 bases: TGCGCCAGCAGCAACCGGGGGGACGCTGAAGCTTTCTTT. Residues: CASSNRGDAEAFF. Full variable domain (rest looked up from reference TRBV5-1 and TRBJ1-1): KAGVTQTPRYLIKTRGQQVTLSCSPISGHRSVSWYQQTPGQGLQFLFEYFSETQRNKGNFPGRFSGRQFSNSRSEMNVSTLELGDSALYLCASSNRGDAEAFFGQGTRLTVV.

The chain employs TRBV4-1 and TRBJ1-1; the D is unclear. Trimming took 1 base from V and 5 from J, leaving 11 bases between them. CDR1 is MGHRA, CDR2 YSYEKL, per germline. The CDR3 is 14 residues long. This CDR3 reads CASSQARDGTEAFF. CDR3 DNA: TGCGCCAGCAGCCAAGCCCGGGATGGGACTGAAGCTTTCTTT.

The rearrangement joins TRBV9 to TRBJ2-7; 11 nucleotides agree with TRBD1. CDR1 SGDLS and CDR2 YYNGEE come from the germline V gene. The CDR3 has 15 residues. V lost 3 bases and J lost 2; bases outside the gene matches: 4. CDR3 sequence reads: CASSAGTGGAYEQYF. Here the CDR3 DNA reads TGTGCCAGCAGCGCAGGGACAGGGGGGGCCTACGAGCAGTACTTC.

The CDR3 loop reads CASSLVLRYSNQPQHF. The CDR3 region has the DNA TGTGCCAGCAGCTTAGTTCTTCGGTATAGCAATCAGCCCCAGCATTTT. This chain connects TRBV7-6 to TRBJ1-5, with D uncertain. With 1 base removed from V and 0 bases from J, the gap between germline ends came to 10 bases. The CDR3 consists of 16 residues. From germline, CDR1 is SGHVS and CDR2 FNYEAQ.

The rearrangement joins TRBV7-8 to TRBJ2-3, with TRBD2 matching 7 bases. The CDR3 is made up of 14 amino acids. V lost 3 bases to trimming and J lost 6 bases; unmatched junction nucleotides: 6. In germline, CDR1 is SGHVS, CDR2 FQNEAQ. This CDR3 reads CASSFWTRADTQYF. CDR3 nucleotide sequence: TGTGCCAGCAGCTTCTGGACTAGAGCGGATACGCAGTATTTT.